Presented here are 8 T cell receptor beta chains from one specimen sequenced in a study of metastatic and nonmetastatic thyroid tumors. Through MiXCR, TCRdb re-clonotyped the PCR reads. The table records more than 65,000 clones, 14% of them present only once. Every patient was untreated before thyroid surgery. Input material: blood. The receptors shown here come from a male donor with papillary thyroid cancer or a benign thyroid nodule (not recorded which). Some clones in this sample may be carry-over from other donors' samples.

V usage is TRBV27 and J usage is TRBJ2-7; 8 bases are shared with TRBD2. CDR3 size: 13 residues. Germline-derived CDR1 and CDR2 are MNHEY and SMNVEV (reference sequence). The CDR3 DNA reads as TGTGCCAGCACTTGGACTAGCTCCCACGAGCAGTACGTC. Translated, it gives CASTWTSSHEQYV.

Turning to this clone: A much larger clone sits a single nucleotide away, making a read error possible. The genes are TRBV19 and TRBJ2-5; weak D call: TRBD1 (6 bases). From germline, CDR1 is LNHDA and CDR2 SQIVND (reference sequence). V shed 7 bases and J shed 6 bases, with 18 bases lying between them. This CDR3 spans 14 amino acids. This chain's CDR3 is CASTHGGGLQTQYF. The CDR3, as DNA: TGTGCCAGTACCCATGGGGGCGGGTTGCAGACCCAGTACTTC.

Many counts were recorded for this clone. This chain joins TRBV5-1 and TRBJ2-7; possibly TRBD1 for D (5 bases). Trimming took off 0 bases at V and 7 bases at J, with 20 bases between the two ends. The germline V gene has CDR1 SGHRS and CDR2 YFSETQ. This CDR3 spans 16 amino acids. DNA of the CDR3: TGCGCCAGCAGCTTGGCCAGGGCCCTCGCGCCCCGTGAGCAGTACGTC. Translation gives CASSLARALAPREQYV.

This clone was detected a few times. The chain joins TRBV9 to TRBJ2-3; D perhaps matches TRBD1 (5 bases). The CDR3 covers 14 residues. V was clipped by 10 bases and J by 2 bases, with 17 bases between them. Germline CDR1 reads SGDLS; CDR2 reads YYNGEE. This chain's CDR3 is CAGNLVGHTDTQYF. The CDR3 nucleotides are TGTGCCGGCAACTTAGTGGGGCACACAGATACGCAGTATTTT. The full variable domain, completed using reference TRBV9 and TRBJ2-3, is DSGVTQTPKHLITATGQRVTLRCSPRSGDLSVYWYQQSLDQGLQFLIQYYNGEERAKGNILERFSAQQFPDLHSELNLSSLELGDSALYFCAGNLVGHTDTQYFGPGTRLTVL.

This clone has a count of ten or more. V is TRBV18 and J is TRBJ2-7; tentatively, D is TRBD1 or TRBD2 (6 bases each). Trimming removed 8 bases from V and 3 bases from J, with 17 bases in between. The length of the CDR3 is 14 residues. Germline lookup yields CDR1 KGHSH and CDR2 LQKENI. The CDR3 coding sequence is TGTGCCAGCAGTCTCGGGGGCTTAAGCTACGAGCAGTACTTC. It specifies CASSLGGLSYEQYF.

In its sample, this clone was seen many times. The gene calls are TRBV30 and TRBJ2-7; 7 bases match TRBD2. CDR3 length equals 13 residues. The trim removed 4 bases at V and 2 bases at J, leaving 5 bases unmatched. Germline V CDR1 and CDR2: GTSNPN, SVGIG (reference sequence). This CDR3 is CAWTLSGTYEQYF. Here the CDR3 DNA reads TGTGCCTGGACTCTCAGCGGGACCTACGAGCAGTACTTC.

The chain employs TRBV7-8 and TRBJ2-7; TRBD2 might be the D (5 bases). CDR1 SGHVS and CDR2 FQNEAQ come from the germline V gene. Trimming pared 5 bases from V and 7 bases from J, leaving 15 bases between. The CDR3 is made up of 13 amino acids. CDR3 bases: TGTGCCAGCAGCCCTGGCGGGTGGTGTGAGCAGTACTTC. Amino acids: CASSPGGWCEQYF.

The sample holds many counts of this clone. The chain joins TRBV4-1 to TRBJ1-2; 11 nucleotides align to TRBD1. Germline V lookup: CDR1 MGHRA, CDR2 YSYEKL. This CDR3 has 19 residues. The V and J ends lost 2 bases and 1 base, in that order; junction bases with no gene match: 12. CDR3 DNA: TGCGCCAGCAGCCAAAACCTCGGACAGGGGGCTGCGATTAACTATGGCTACACCTTC. This sequence encodes CASSQNLGQGAAINYGYTF.